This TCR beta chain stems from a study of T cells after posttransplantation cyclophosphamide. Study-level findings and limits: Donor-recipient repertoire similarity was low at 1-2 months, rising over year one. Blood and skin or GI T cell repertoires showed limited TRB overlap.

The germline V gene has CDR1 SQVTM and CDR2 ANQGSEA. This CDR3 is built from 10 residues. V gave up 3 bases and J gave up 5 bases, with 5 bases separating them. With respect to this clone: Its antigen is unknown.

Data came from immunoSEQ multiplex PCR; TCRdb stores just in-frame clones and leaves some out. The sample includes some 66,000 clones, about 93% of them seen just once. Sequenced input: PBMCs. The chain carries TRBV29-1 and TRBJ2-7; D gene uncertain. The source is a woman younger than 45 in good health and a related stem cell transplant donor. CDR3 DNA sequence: TGCAGCGTTGAGAAGAACGAGCAGTACTTC. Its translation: CSVEKNEQYF.